The rows below give T cell receptor beta chains drawn from one sample of a study of cytomegalovirus exposure and HLA in healthy donors. Generated by immunoSEQ multiplex PCR, the TCRdb table keeps only in-frame clones and is missing some. The data contain roughly 120,000 clones, approximately 90% of them singletons. Sequenced: PBMCs. These receptors all come from a woman aged 18-30 years in good health and CMV-seronegative. Both conserved end residues are part of each CDR3. Each record gives: J gene, V gene, clone size, D gene, CDR3 protein, CDR3 DNA. The D gene is left open where the match is weak. Not every row has a clone size; where given, it reads once, few, many or a size class.

>TRBJ2-3|TRBV7-7|.|TRBD2
CASSLGLAGGPDTQYF
TGTGCTAGCAGCTTAGGACTAGCGGGGGGGCCAGATACGCAGTATTTT
>TRBJ2-5|TRBV7-2|.|.
CASSPRQIQETQYF
TGTGCCAGCAGCCCAAGACAGATACAAGAGACCCAGTACTTC
>TRBJ2-7|TRBV4-3|once|.
CASSQESGTPYEQYF
TGCGCCAGCAGCCAAGAATCCGGGACTCCCTACGAGCAGTACTTC
>TRBJ1-5|TRBV19|.|.
CASSISGNQPQHF
TGTGCCAGTAGTATAAGCGGGAATCAGCCCCAGCATTTT
>TRBJ2-7|TRBV29-1|.|TRBD2
CSVFTGTSGAYEQYF
TGCAGCGTTTTTACCGGGACTAGCGGGGCCTACGAGCAGTACTTC
>TRBJ2-3|TRBV4-3|.|.
CASSPRIAIDTQYF
TGCGCCAGCAGCCCGCGGATAGCTATAGATACGCAGTATTTT
>TRBJ1-1|TRBV5-1|once|TRBD1
CASSSGQGGTEAFF
TGCGCCAGCAGCTCGGGACAGGGAGGCACTGAAGCTTTCTTT
>TRBJ2-1|TRBV7-7|.|TRBD1
CASSSGTGIYNEQFF
TGTGCTAGCAGCTCCGGGACAGGGATTTACAATGAGCAGTTCTTC
>TRBJ2-5|TRBV9|.|TRBD2
CASSVVGGQETQYF
TGTGCCAGCAGCGTAGTGGGGGGGCAAGAGACCCAGTACTTC
>TRBJ1-2|TRBV28|.|TRBD1
CASSRKEGARGYTF
TGTGCCAGCAGTCGAAAAGAGGGGGCGCGAGGCTACACCTTC
>TRBJ1-2|TRBV28|.|TRBD1
CASSLTRQGSYGYTF
TGTGCCAGCAGTTTAACTCGACAGGGGAGCTATGGCTACACCTTC
>TRBJ2-7|TRBV7-6|once|TRBD2
CASSQGLAGYEQYF
TGTGCCAGCAGCCAGGGACTAGCGGGGTACGAGCAGTACTTC
>TRBJ1-1|TRBV29-1|.|.
CSVSNGQQNTEAFF
TGCAGCGTTTCTAATGGACAGCAGAACACTGAAGCTTTCTTT
>TRBJ2-5|TRBV4-3|.|TRBD2
CASSQGLAETQYF
TGCGCCAGCAGCCAAGGACTAGCTGAGACCCAGTACTTC
>TRBJ2-1|TRBV7-9|.|.
CASSSQVLEQFF
TGTGCCAGCAGCTCCCAGGTTCTTGAGCAGTTCTTC
>TRBJ2-1|TRBV9|.|TRBD2
CASSLPTSGGEQFF
TGTGCCAGCAGCCTACCGACTAGCGGGGGTGAGCAGTTCTTC
>TRBJ1-1|TRBV11-3|.|.
CASSKTRGTEAFF
TGTGCCAGCAGTAAAACCAGGGGCACTGAAGCTTTCTTT
>TRBJ2-3|TRBV5-4|.|.
CASSSMGADTQYF
TGTGCCAGCAGCTCCATGGGCGCAGATACGCAGTATTTT
>TRBJ2-3|TRBV10-3|.|TRBD1
CAISDKLTGGTDTQYF
TGTGCCATCAGTGATAAATTGACAGGGGGTACAGATACGCAGTATTTT
>TRBJ2-7|TRBV28|.|.
CASSLLQGEQYF
TGTGCCAGCAGTTTACTCCAGGGCGAGCAGTACTTC
>TRBJ2-3|TRBV18|.|TRBD2
CASSPATSGEYTDTQYF
TGTGCCAGCTCACCAGCGACTAGCGGGGAATACACAGATACGCAGTATTTT
>TRBJ2-7|TRBV19|.|TRBD1
CATRVSGGASSYEQYF
TGTGCCACCCGAGTTTCAGGGGGCGCCTCCTCCTACGAGCAGTACTTC
>TRBJ2-1|TRBV7-9|.|.
CASSSTAGEQFF
TGTGCCAGCAGCTCGACAGCTGGCGAGCAGTTCTTC
>TRBJ2-7|TRBV7-9|.|TRBD1
CASSSPDRDFNEQYF
TGTGCCAGCAGCTCGCCGGACAGGGACTTCAACGAGCAGTACTTC
>TRBJ1-4|TRBV7-2|.|TRBD1
CASSRTGGDEKLFF
TGTGCCAGCAGCAGGACAGGGGGCGATGAAAAACTGTTTTTT
>TRBJ2-7|TRBV11-2|few|.
CASSPFYEQYF
TGTGCCAGCAGCCCCTTCTACGAGCAGTACTTC
>TRBJ1-3|TRBV4-1|.|.
CASSPRGTHTIYF
TGCGCCAGCAGCCCGAGGGGGACACACACCATATATTTT